The 25 T cell receptor beta chains below come from one sample, sequenced in a study of control samples from healthy donors and cancer patients. This table comes from immunoSEQ multiplex PCR, and its TCRdb copy is limited to in-frame clones, with some not included. The sample contains over 150,000 clones, roughly 91% of which appear only once. The sequencing input was blood. The source of these receptors is a man between 18 and 29 years old in good health.

V and J are TRBV7-2 and TRBJ2-5; 8 bases match TRBD2. J was trimmed by 5 bases and V by 5 bases; bases with no gene match: 7. The germline V gene encodes CDR1 SGHTA and CDR2 FQGNSA. This CDR3 has 14 residues. CDR3 loop: CASSPTGLGETQYF. For the CDR3, the DNA is TGTGCCAGCAGCCCTACGGGACTAGGGGAGACCCAGTACTTC.

V gene TRBV7-9 combines with J gene TRBJ2-3, with D uncertain. Per the germline V gene, CDR1 is SEHNR and CDR2 is FQNEAQ (reference sequence). This CDR3 spans 13 amino acids. V was cut by 8 bases and J by 0 bases, with 9 bases left in between. Written as DNA, the CDR3 is TGTGCCAGCGGCAAGGATAGCACAGATACGCAGTATTTT. Encoded protein: CASGKDSTDTQYF.

This clone was counted between two and nine times. This chain connects TRBV20-1 to TRBJ1-4; D is undetermined. Trimming removed 3 bases at V and 0 bases at J, with 8 bases between. The CDR3 extends over 14 amino acids. The germline CDR1 and CDR2 sequences are DFQATT and SNEGSKA (reference sequence). As DNA, the CDR3 is TGCAGTGCTAGTGACGGTGCAACTAATGAAAAACTGTTTTTT. Translating it yields CSASDGATNEKLFF.

The chain is built from TRBV29-1 and TRBJ2-3; TRBD2 agrees at 8 bases. Trimming took 4 bases from V and 0 from J; bases not matched to a gene: 6. This CDR3 comprises 15 residues. The germline CDR1 and CDR2 sequences are SQVTM and ANQGSEA. CDR3 in amino acids: CSVGSSGLSTDTQYF. CDR3 sequence (DNA): TGCAGCGTTGGGTCTAGCGGGCTTAGCACAGATACGCAGTATTTT.

This chain links TRBV29-1 with TRBJ1-1, with D perhaps matching TRBD1 (5 bases). V lost 6 bases to trimming and J lost 7 bases, with 15 bases between them. The V gene's germline CDR1 is SQVTM and CDR2 ANQGSEA. The length of the CDR3 is 12 residues. CDR3 in amino acids: CSVGTLLREAFF. The CDR3, as DNA: TGCAGCGTGGGGACCCTACTCCGTGAAGCTTTCTTT.

The V call is TRBV7-3, the J call TRBJ1-1, with a possible D match to TRBD1 (6 bases). The V end lost 8 bases, the J end lost 1 base, and 11 bases lay between the germline ends. Per the germline V gene, CDR1 is SGHTA and CDR2 is FQGTGA. The CDR3 is made up of 13 amino acids. This CDR3 reads CASPRGANTEAFF. CDR3 DNA: TGTGCCAGCCCCAGGGGCGCGAACACTGAAGCTTTCTTT.

The chain recombines TRBV5-1 with TRBJ2-7, with TRBD1 identical over 9 bases. The CDR3 runs 15 residues. CDR1 is SGHRS and CDR2 is YFSETQ in the germline V gene. The V segment lost 0 bases and the J segment 2 bases; nucleotides outside the gene matches: 3. CDR3 coding DNA: TGCGCCAGCAGCTTGGGGGACAGGGAGGCCTACGAGCAGTACTTC. It yields the protein CASSLGDREAYEQYF.

This chain joins TRBV2 and TRBJ2-5; D tentatively reads TRBD1 or TRBD2 (5 bases each). The CDR3 extends over 12 amino acids. Germline V gene data show CDR1 as SNHLY and CDR2 as FYNNEI. The V gene lost 4 bases and the J gene lost 5 bases, with 8 bases spanning the gap. CDR3 nucleotides: TGTGCCAGCAGTGCGGGGCGGGAGACCCAGTACTTC. Protein: CASSAGRETQYF. The whole variable domain, filled in from reference TRBV2 and TRBJ2-5, reads EPEVTQTPSHQVTQMGQEVILRCVPISNHLYFYWYRQILGQKVEFLVSFYNNEISEKSEIFDDQFSVERPDGSNFTLKIRSTKLEDSAMYFCASSAGRETQYFGPGTRLLVL.

The chain combines TRBV4-1 with TRBJ2-3, with TRBD2 as a possible D gene (6 bases). Germline values: CDR1 MGHRA, CDR2 YSYEKL. The germline V and J ends were trimmed by 4 bases and 5 bases, with 13 bases remaining between them. The CDR3 consists of 14 residues. The CDR3 DNA reads TGCGCCAGCAGCCCGGCGTTCGGGGGAGATACGCAGTATTTT. It codes for CASSPAFGGDTQYF.

This chain connects TRBV6-5 to TRBJ1-2; 9 bases line up with TRBD1. The CDR3 is 13 residues long. The V segment lost 6 bases and the J segment 7 bases; nucleotides outside the gene matches: 6. Germline-derived CDR1 and CDR2 are MNHEY and SVGAGI. The CDR3 is CASSPDRGFGYTF. CDR3 sequence (DNA): TGTGCCAGCAGCCCGGACAGGGGTTTTGGCTACACCTTC.

The chain carries TRBV24-1 and TRBJ2-1; TRBD1 matches 9 bases. Germline-derived CDR1 and CDR2 are KGHDR and SFDVKD. Trimming cost V 5 bases and J 1 base; bases outside gene matches: 2. The CDR3 runs 15 residues. The CDR3 sequence is CATSVTGGSYNEQFF. The CDR3 nucleotides read TGTGCCACCAGTGTGACAGGGGGATCCTACAATGAGCAGTTCTTC.

The chain has TRBV6-1 and TRBJ2-3; TRBD2 might be the D (5 bases). V dropped 3 bases and J dropped 4 bases, with 20 bases sitting between them. CDR3 length equals 17 residues. Germline V gene lookup returns CDR1 MNHNS and CDR2 SASEGT. CDR3 coding DNA: TGTGCCAGCAGTGAGGGGTTGTTCCAGCTGAGGGCAGATACGCAGTATTTT. Translated, it gives CASSEGLFQLRADTQYF.

The chain joins TRBV28 to TRBJ2-3; D gene ambiguous. Between the trimmed V and J ends, which lost 4 bases and 2 bases, there was a span of 13 bases. The CDR3 is made up of 15 amino acids. Germline V gene sequence: CDR1 MDHEN, CDR2 SYDVKM. This CDR3 is CASSSHSLPTDTQYF. CDR3 nucleotide sequence: TGTGCCAGCAGTTCCCACTCCTTGCCCACAGATACGCAGTATTTT.

The chain has TRBV7-2 and TRBJ1-5; the D gene is possibly TRBD1 (5 bases). CDR1 is SGHTA and CDR2 is FQGNSA in the germline V gene. The CDR3 has 16 residues. V was trimmed by 5 bases and J by 1 base, leaving 15 bases between them. The CDR3 protein is CASSLLGVDSNQPQHF. In nucleotides, the CDR3 is TGTGCCAGCAGCCTCTTAGGGGTGGACAGCAATCAGCCCCAGCATTTT.

The chain combines TRBV5-1 with TRBJ2-1; 16 bases line up with TRBD2. V shed 3 bases, J shed 6 bases, and the junction held 15 bases outside the gene matches. The CDR3 has 20 residues. Germline V CDR1 and CDR2: SGHRS, YFSETQ. The chain's CDR3 is CASSSSRRGTSGGGLNEQFF. Here the CDR3 DNA reads TGCGCCAGCAGCTCCTCCCGCCGCGGGACTAGCGGGGGGGGGCTCAATGAGCAGTTCTTC.

V usage is TRBV3-1 (or the pseudogene TRBV3-2) and J usage is TRBJ1-1; no firm D call. This CDR3 comprises 12 residues. From germline, CDR1 is LGHDT and CDR2 YNNKEL (reference sequence). The V and J ends lost 3 bases and 8 bases respectively, with 10 bases between them. CDR3 loop: CASSQGPVEAFF. CDR3 bases: TGTGCCAGCAGCCAGGGTCCAGTGGAAGCTTTCTTT.

The rearrangement links TRBV11-2 to TRBJ2-3, with unresolved D. Trimming took off 1 base at V and 0 bases at J, with 2 bases between the two ends. The CDR3 loop spans 13 amino acids. In germline, CDR1 is SGHAT, CDR2 FQNNGV. The CDR3 loop is CASSLASTDTQYF. CDR3 nucleotide sequence: TGTGCCAGCAGCTTAGCTAGCACAGATACGCAGTATTTT.

V is TRBV4-1 and J is TRBJ1-1; 11 positions match TRBD1. The CDR3 consists of 19 residues. V was pared by 0 bases and J by 1 base, with 10 bases of the junction left unmatched. The germline V gene has CDR1 MGHRA and CDR2 YSYEKL. CDR3 coding DNA: TGCGCCAGCAGCCAAGACCAATATCGGGACAGGGGGGAGAACACTGAAGCTTTCTTT. It yields the protein CASSQDQYRDRGENTEAFF.

The chain couples TRBV3-1 (or the pseudogene TRBV3-2) to TRBJ1-6, with D possibly being TRBD1 (6 bases). Trimming shortened V by 4 bases and J by 7 bases, and 11 bases separated the two germline ends. In germline, CDR1 is LGHDT, CDR2 YNNKEL (reference sequence). CDR3 size: 14 residues. The CDR3, as DNA: TGTGCCAGCAGCCCAGGGGATTTGAATTCACCCCTCCACTTT. It translates to CASSPGDLNSPLHF.

This clone was seen a handful of times. The rearrangement uses TRBV9 and TRBJ1-5; D not resolved. Germline assignment: CDR1 SGDLS and CDR2 YYNGEE. This CDR3 region has 14 residues. The V end lost 4 bases, the J end lost 6 bases, and 14 bases lay between the germline ends. In nucleotides, the CDR3 is TGTGCCAGCAGCAGGCAGAGCACCAGTCAGCCCCAGCATTTT. This gives the protein CASSRQSTSQPQHF.

This clone came up once. The chain links TRBV11-2 to TRBJ1-3; D remains unclear. Trimming pared 1 base from V and 4 bases from J, leaving 14 bases between. The CDR3 covers 16 residues. Germline loops: CDR1 SGHAT, CDR2 FQNNGV. CDR3 region: CASSLAAPALGNTIYF. The CDR3 DNA reads as TGTGCCAGCAGCTTAGCGGCCCCGGCCCTCGGAAACACCATATATTTT.

CDR3 nucleotide sequence: TGTGCCAGCTCGACCGGGACAGGAATTTACGAGCAGTACTTC. Its protein is CASSTGTGIYEQYF. The chain recombines TRBV19 with TRBJ2-7; 8 positions match TRBD1. Germline V gene sequence: CDR1 LNHDA, CDR2 SQIVND (reference sequence). V shed 9 bases, J shed 4 bases, and the junction held 11 bases outside the gene matches. The CDR3 has 14 amino acids.

This clone has just a few counts. This chain uses TRBV4-1 with TRBJ1-2, with TRBD1 matching over 7 bases. The CDR3 spans 15 residues. Germline V gene data show CDR1 as MGHRA and CDR2 as YSYEKL. J was trimmed by 4 bases and V by 4 bases; bases with no gene match: 9. The CDR3 coding sequence is TGCGCCAGCAGCCCGAGTAGGGGGCCCAGCTATGGCTACACCTTC. Protein: CASSPSRGPSYGYTF.

The chain uses TRBV19 and TRBJ1-2, with no clear D. Germline V lookup: CDR1 LNHDA, CDR2 SQIVND (reference sequence). There are 13 residues in the CDR3. The V gene lost 5 bases and the J gene lost 2 bases, with 9 bases spanning the gap. CDR3 residues: CASSPEGNYGYTF. The DNA for the CDR3 is TGTGCCAGTAGTCCCGAAGGCAACTATGGCTACACCTTC. Using reference TRBV19 and TRBJ1-2 for the parts outside the CDR3, the full variable domain is DGGITQSPKYLFRKEGQNVTLSCEQNLNHDAMYWYRQDPGQGLRLIYYSQIVNDFQKGDIAEGYSVSREKKESFPLTVTSAQKNPTAFYLCASSPEGNYGYTFGSGTRLTVV.

V is TRBV6-4 and J is TRBJ2-3, with no clear D. V was cut by 2 bases and J by 3 bases, with 12 bases left in between. The CDR3 sequence is 15 residues long. The germline V gene encodes CDR1 MRHNA and CDR2 SNTAGT. The CDR3 DNA sequence: TGTGCCAGCAGTGACAACCCATCGAAGACAGATACGCAGTATTTT. Amino acid sequence: CASSDNPSKTDTQYF.